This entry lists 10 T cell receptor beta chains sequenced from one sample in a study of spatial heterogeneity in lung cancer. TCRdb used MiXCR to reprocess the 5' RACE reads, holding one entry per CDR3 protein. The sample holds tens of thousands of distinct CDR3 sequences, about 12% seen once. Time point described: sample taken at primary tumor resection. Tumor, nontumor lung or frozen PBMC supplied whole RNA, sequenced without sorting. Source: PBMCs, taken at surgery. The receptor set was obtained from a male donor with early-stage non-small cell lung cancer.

CDR3 amino acids: CASSLAPSGGAYEQYF. Written as DNA, the CDR3 is TGCGCCAGCAGCTTGGCCCCCAGCGGGGGGGCCTACGAGCAGTACTTC. J is TRBJ2-7 and V is TRBV5-1, with 10 positions matching TRBD2. Germline CDR1 is SGHRS and CDR2 is YFSETQ. This CDR3 spans 16 amino acids. Germline trimming cut 0 bases from V and 2 bases from J; bases unmatched to any gene: 5.

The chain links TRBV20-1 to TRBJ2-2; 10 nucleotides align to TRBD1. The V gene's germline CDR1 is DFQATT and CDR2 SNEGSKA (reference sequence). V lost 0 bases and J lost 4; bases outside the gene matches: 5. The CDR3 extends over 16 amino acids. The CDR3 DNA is TGCAGTGCTAGAGATGGAGGGACAGGGGTCACCGGGGAGCTGTTTTTT. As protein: CSARDGGTGVTGELFF.

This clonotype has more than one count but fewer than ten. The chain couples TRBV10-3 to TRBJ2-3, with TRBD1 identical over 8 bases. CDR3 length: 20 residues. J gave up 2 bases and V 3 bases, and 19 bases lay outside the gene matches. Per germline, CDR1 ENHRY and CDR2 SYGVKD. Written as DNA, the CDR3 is TGTGCCATCAGTGATCCCACTTCCCGACAGGGGTGGAGCCACACAGATACGCAGTATTTT. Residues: CAISDPTSRQGWSHTDTQYF.

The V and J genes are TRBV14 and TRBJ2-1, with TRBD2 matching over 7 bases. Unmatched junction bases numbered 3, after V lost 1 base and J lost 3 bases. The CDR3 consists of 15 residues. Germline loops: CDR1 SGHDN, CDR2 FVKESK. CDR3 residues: CASSQGSGRYNEQFF. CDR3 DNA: TGTGCCAGCAGCCAAGGTAGCGGGCGCTACAATGAGCAGTTCTTC.

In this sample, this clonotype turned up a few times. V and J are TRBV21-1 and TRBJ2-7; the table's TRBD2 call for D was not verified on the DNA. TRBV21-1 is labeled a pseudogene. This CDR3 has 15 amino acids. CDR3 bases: TGTGCCAGCAGCAGAGGCGGGACTTCAACCTACGAGCAGTACTTC. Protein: CASSRGGTSTYEQYF.

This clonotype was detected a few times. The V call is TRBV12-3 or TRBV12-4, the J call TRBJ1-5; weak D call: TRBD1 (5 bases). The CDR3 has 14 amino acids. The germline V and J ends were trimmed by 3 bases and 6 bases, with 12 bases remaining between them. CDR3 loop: CASSFQAGSQPQHF. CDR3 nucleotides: TGTGCCAGCAGTTTTCAGGCAGGGAGTCAGCCCCAGCATTTT.

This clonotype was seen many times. In DNA, the CDR3 is TGTGCCAGCAGCTCTCAAGGGGGTGGGACAGGACAGAGCTCCTACAATGAGCAGTTCTTC. This sequence encodes CASSSQGGGTGQSSYNEQFF. The chain joins TRBV7-8 to TRBJ2-1; 8 nucleotides align to TRBD1. V lost 4 bases to trimming and J lost 0 bases; unmatched junction nucleotides: 17. The CDR3 runs 20 residues. Germline V gene data show CDR1 as SGHVS and CDR2 as FQNEAQ.

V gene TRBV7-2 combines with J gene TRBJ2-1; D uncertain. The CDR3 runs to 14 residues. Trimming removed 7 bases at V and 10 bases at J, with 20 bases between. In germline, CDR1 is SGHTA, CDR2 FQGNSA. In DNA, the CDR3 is TGTGCCAGCACCCCCGTCAGCAGGCGGCACGAGCAGTTCTTC. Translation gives CASTPVSRRHEQFF.

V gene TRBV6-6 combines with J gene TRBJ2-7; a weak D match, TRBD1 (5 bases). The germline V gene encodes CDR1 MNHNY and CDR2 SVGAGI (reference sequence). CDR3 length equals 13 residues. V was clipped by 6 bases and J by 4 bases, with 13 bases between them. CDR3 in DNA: TGTGCCAGCAGAACGTCCGACAGATACGAGCAGTACTTC. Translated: CASRTSDRYEQYF.

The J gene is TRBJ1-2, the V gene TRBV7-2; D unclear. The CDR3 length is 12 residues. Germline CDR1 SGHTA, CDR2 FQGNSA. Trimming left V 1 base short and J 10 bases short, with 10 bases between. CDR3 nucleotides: TGTGCCAGCAGCTTAGATGGGCAGGACTACACCTTC. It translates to CASSLDGQDYTF.